This TCR beta chain was identified in a study of T cell repertoires in cytomegalovirus infection. Study overall: The study used recently identified HLA-C-restricted and well-studied HLA-B-restricted CMV epitopes. Public TCR beta signatures marked donors with CMV infection and the matching HLA.

This clonotype has ten or more counts. Its cognate antigen is unknown. V lost 0 bases and J 2 bases, leaving 9 bases between the germline ends. Germline V gives CDR1 KGHDR, CDR2 SFDVKD. This CDR3 contains 16 residues. TCRdb reanalysed the reads using MiXCR and keeps one entry per CDR3 protein. The sample yields about 920,000 distinct CDR3 sequences, around a third seen once. Overall study findings and caveats: HLA-C-restricted TCR beta clonotypes specific for CMV led the ex vivo response.

The sequenced sample was cultured CD8+ T cells from PBMCs, obtained from culture after CMV antigen stimulation. The gene calls are TRBV24-1 and TRBJ2-2; D is perhaps TRBD1 (5 bases). The TCR sequence derives from a human donor in good health (CMV status not recorded). Some clones in this sample may be carry-over from other donors' samples. The CDR3 DNA follows: TGTGCCACCAGTGATTTGTACACAGGAAACACCGGGGAGCTGTTTTTT. Residues: CATSDLYTGNTGELFF.